This T cell receptor (beta chain) was documented in a study of blood T cell repertoires in COVID-19. The wider study: The study drew acute and convalescent COVID-19 samples from the United States, Italy and Spain. T cells, B-cell-depleted T cells, or PBMCs provided the cDNA or gDNA that served as material.

In the study's own analysis: Scientists estimated how many nucleated cells there were by amplifying reference gene primers. Sequencing used immunoSEQ multiplex PCR; TCRdb keeps in-frame clones, though not all of them. Clone size and V and J calls were adopted from that table, with D and trimming inferred from the DNA. The sample shows about 210,000 clones, 75% to 85% of them seen only once. The length of the CDR3 is 16 residues. V shed 0 bases and J 2 bases; nucleotides not matched to a gene: 3. Germline loops: CDR1 SGHNT, CDR2 YYREEE (reference sequence). During active infection, Seattle patients enrolled and were then monitored through disease.

J is TRBJ2-1 and V is TRBV5-4; 9 bases align to TRBD1. The specimen sequenced was peripheral blood. The receptor's source is a woman in her sixties or seventies with COVID-19, enrolled during active disease. DNA for the CDR3: TGTGCCAGCAGCTTGGGGGGGACAGGGACCTACAATGAGCAGTTCTTC. Translated, it gives CASSLGGTGTYNEQFF.